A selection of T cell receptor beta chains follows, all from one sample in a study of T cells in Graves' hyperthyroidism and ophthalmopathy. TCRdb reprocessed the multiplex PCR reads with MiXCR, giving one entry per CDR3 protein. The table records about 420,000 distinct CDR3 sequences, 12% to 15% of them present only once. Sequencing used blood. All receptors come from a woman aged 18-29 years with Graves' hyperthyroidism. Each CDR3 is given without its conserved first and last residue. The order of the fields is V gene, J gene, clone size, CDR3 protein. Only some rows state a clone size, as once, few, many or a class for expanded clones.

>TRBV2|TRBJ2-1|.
ASSESIGDNEQF
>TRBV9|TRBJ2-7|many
ASSDGTSGRLYEQY
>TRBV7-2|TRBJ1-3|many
ASSFLGVAGNTIY
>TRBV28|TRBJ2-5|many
ASNLRAPETQY
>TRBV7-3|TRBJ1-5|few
ASRALGVSQPQH
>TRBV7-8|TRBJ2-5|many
ASSLILGQGFAQETQY
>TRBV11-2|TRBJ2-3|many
ASSQGGINTQY
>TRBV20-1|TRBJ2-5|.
SGSRGETQY
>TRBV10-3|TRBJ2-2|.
AISSGRESTGELL
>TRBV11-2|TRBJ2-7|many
ASSLEPSSYEQY
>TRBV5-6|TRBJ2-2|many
ASSKGTDSGELF
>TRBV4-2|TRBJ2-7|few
ASSQDQWRAAYEQY
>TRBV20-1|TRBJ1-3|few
SAPEGGPSSGNTIY
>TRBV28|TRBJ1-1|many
ASSKTVTPEAF
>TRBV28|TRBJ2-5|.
ASSRGLEETQY
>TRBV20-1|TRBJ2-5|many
SARVPGLALKTQY
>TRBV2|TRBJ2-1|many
ASSAGGRAFGNEQF
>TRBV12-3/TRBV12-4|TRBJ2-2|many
ASSPFEGTGELF
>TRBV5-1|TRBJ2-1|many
ASSSTVSSYNEQF
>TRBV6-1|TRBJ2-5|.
ASSERARSQETQY
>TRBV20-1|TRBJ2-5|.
SALPGLGFETQY
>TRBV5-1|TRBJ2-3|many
ASSFRGVFGTDTQY
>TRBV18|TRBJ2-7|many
ASSPWDGSYEQY
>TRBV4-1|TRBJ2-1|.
ASSLLLTEAYNEQF
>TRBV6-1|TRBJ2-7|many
ASSISLAGGYEQY
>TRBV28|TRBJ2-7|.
AWSRSWTSGSSYEQY
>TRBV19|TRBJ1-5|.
ASKDRPVHQPQH
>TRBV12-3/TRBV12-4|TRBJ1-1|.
ASSSSGSNTEAF
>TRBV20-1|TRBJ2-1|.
SALDFSYNEQF
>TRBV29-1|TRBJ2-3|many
SVELGANTDTQY
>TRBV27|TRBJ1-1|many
ASSLVGTSEAF
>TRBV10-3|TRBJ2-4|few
AISESARSEY
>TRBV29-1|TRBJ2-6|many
SVGGTGANVLT
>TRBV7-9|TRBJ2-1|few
ASSLRLAGVNNEQF
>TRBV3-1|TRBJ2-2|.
ASSQDIGAGGDAGELF
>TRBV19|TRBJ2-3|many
ASSVRPPGTGSADTQY
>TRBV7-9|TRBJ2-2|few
ASGPGF
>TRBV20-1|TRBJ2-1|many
SATRGRSIYNEQF
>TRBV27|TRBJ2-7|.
ASRKTDTYEQY
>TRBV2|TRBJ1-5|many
ASKGDSQPQH
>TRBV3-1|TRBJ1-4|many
ASSQPTGRNEKLF
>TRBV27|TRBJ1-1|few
ASSLAVNTGAF
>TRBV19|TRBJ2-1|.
ASRYGTSGYNGQF
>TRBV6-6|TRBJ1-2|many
ASSYLQGRGYT
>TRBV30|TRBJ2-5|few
AWSEETQY
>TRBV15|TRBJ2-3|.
ATSRATQRGPLVRDTDTQY
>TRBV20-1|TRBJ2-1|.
SARSERILLYNEQF
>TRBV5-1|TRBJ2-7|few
ASSLVALGGSSYEQY
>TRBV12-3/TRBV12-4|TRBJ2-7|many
ASSLSLAHEQY
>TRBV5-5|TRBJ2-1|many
ASSLASLAGVYNEQF
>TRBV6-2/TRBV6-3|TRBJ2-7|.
ASTGRGISAAYEQY
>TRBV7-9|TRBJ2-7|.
ASSPTGTLDSYEQY
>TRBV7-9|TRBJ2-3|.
ASTHPPSGASDTQY